One TCR beta chain is described in this entry. The antigen remains unidentified. These data come from a study of T cell responses to AZD1222 COVID-19 vaccine. The study, taken as a whole, reports: Seropositive AZD1222 recipients at baseline numbered only five or six. Recipients of two AZD1222 doses showed rising Spike-specific TCR breadth and depth.

Method: immunoSEQ multiplex PCR; TCRdb's copy keeps in-frame clones and lacks some. This table has about 120,000 clones, about 88% appearing once. V was cut by 1 base and J by 0 bases, with 15 bases left in between. Germline V lookup: CDR1 SEHNR, CDR2 FQNEAQ (reference sequence). This CDR3 has 17 residues. This TCR came from an adult who received the AZD1222 COVID-19 vaccine. Sequenced here: peripheral blood, sampled 28 days after the second AZD1222 dose. The chain combines TRBV7-9 with TRBJ1-2, with unresolved D. The CDR3 DNA sequence: TGTGCCAGCAGCTTAGTCTCCAGGAACGATCCTAACTATGGCTACACCTTC. This translates into CASSLVSRNDPNYGYTF.